Listed below are T cell receptor beta chains from one sample, sequenced in a study of cytomegalovirus exposure and HLA in healthy donors. The data were produced by immunoSEQ multiplex PCR, yet TCRdb's version contains in-frame clones alone and is incomplete. The sample contains roughly 190,000 clones, around 67% of which appear only once. Sequencing was carried out using PBMCs. The source of these receptors is a woman aged 25 to 39 in good health and CMV-seropositive. CDR3s include the opening cysteine and the closing phenylalanine or tryptophan. D genes are given only for firm matches. The size field is filled for only some rows; it gives once, few, many or a size class.

j_call v_call clone_size d_call cdr3_nt cdr3_aa
TRBJ2-6 TRBV28 once . TGTGCCAGCAGTTTCCCCCTACGGGTCTCTGGGGCCAACGTCCTGACTTTC CASSFPLRVSGANVLTF
TRBJ1-2 TRBV6-1 . TRBD1 TGTGCCAGCAGTGTCACAGGGGGCAACTCTAACTATGGCTACACCTTC CASSVTGGNSNYGYTF
TRBJ2-2 TRBV5-1 once TRBD2 TGCGCCAGCAGCTTGTCGGGGGGAATAACCGGGGAGCTGTTTTTT CASSLSGGITGELFF
TRBJ2-3 TRBV6-4 once TRBD1 TGTGCCAGCAGTCGGACAGGGACAGATACGCAGTATTTT CASSRTGTDTQYF
TRBJ2-7 TRBV27 . TRBD1 TGTGCCAGCAGTTTTCGGGACAGGTTCTCCTACGAGCAGTACTTC CASSFRDRFSYEQYF
TRBJ2-1 TRBV27 . TRBD2 TGTGCCAGCAGCCCCGGGACTAGCGAATACTCCTACAATGAGCAGTTCTTC CASSPGTSEYSYNEQFF
TRBJ2-2 TRBV7-9 . . TGCCACCTGCAGGGCCACACCGGGGAGCTGTTTTTT CHLQGHTGELFF
TRBJ2-1 TRBV27 . TRBD2 TGTGCCAGCAGTTTGACTAGCGACCCGAGGCAGTTCTTC CASSLTSDPRQFF
TRBJ2-2 TRBV5-1 . TRBD1 TGCGCCAGCACACTGACAGGGTTAGGCACCGGGGAGCTGTTTTTT CASTLTGLGTGELFF
TRBJ1-2 TRBV6-5 . . TGTGCCAGCAGTTACGGGGAGGGACTCACTAACTATGGCTACACCTTC CASSYGEGLTNYGYTF
TRBJ1-2 TRBV7-9 . . TGTGCCAGCAGCTTTCGGGGGAGACAGATAGATCTTAACTATGGCTACACCTTC CASSFRGRQIDLNYGYTF
TRBJ1-1 TRBV5-1 . TRBD1 TGCGCCAGCGCTGGGACAGCAACTAACACTGAAGCTTTCTTT CASAGTATNTEAFF
TRBJ2-5 TRBV6-1 . . TGTGCCAGCAGTCGAGAAGAGACCCAGTACTTC CASSREETQYF
TRBJ1-2 TRBV6-4 . . TGTGCCAGCAGTGACACAGGGACCAGTGGCTACACCTTC CASSDTGTSGYTF
TRBJ2-3 TRBV7-9 . . TGTGCCAGCAGCTTTCTTGGCACAGATACGCAGTATTTT CASSFLGTDTQYF
TRBJ1-5 TRBV27 . TRBD1 TGTGCCAGCAGTTCGGGACAGTTCCCAAATCAGCCCCAGCATTTT CASSSGQFPNQPQHF
TRBJ1-1 TRBV27 . . TGTGCCAGCAGTTTAAATCCCTTGAACACTGAAGCTTTCTTT CASSLNPLNTEAFF
TRBJ2-1 TRBV15 . . TGTGCCACCAGCAGAGGTTTAATTGGCCTTACCTACAATGAGCAGTTCTTC CATSRGLIGLTYNEQFF
TRBJ1-1 TRBV19 . . TGTGCCAGTAGTATAGTCCCATGGGGAGTGAACACTGAAGCTTTCTTT CASSIVPWGVNTEAFF
TRBJ2-4 TRBV6-1 . TRBD1 TGTGCCAGCACGTCCGGGACAGGGGGCTCCATTCAGTACTTC CASTSGTGGSIQYF
TRBJ2-7 TRBV27 . . TGTGCTTACTACGGAGGGGGCGCAAGCTACGAGCAGTACTTC CAYYGGGASYEQYF
TRBJ2-7 TRBV11-2 once TRBD2 TGTGCCAGCAGCTTAGAACTAGCGGCCTCCTACGAGCAGTACTTC CASSLELAASYEQYF
TRBJ1-2 TRBV19 few TRBD1 TGTGCCAGTAGTCGGACAGGGGTTCATGGCTACACCTTC CASSRTGVHGYTF
TRBJ2-7 TRBV19 . TRBD1 TGTGCCAGCGGACAGGGACCCTACGAGCAGTACTTC CASGQGPYEQYF
TRBJ1-3 TRBV6-1 once . TGTGCCAGCAGTGCTTATTCCGGGACACTAGGAAACACCATATATTTT CASSAYSGTLGNTIYF
TRBJ2-1 TRBV6-1 . . TGTGCCAGCAGTGACCTTGCGATTGTCTTGTTCGAGCAGTTCTTC CASSDLAIVLFEQFF
TRBJ2-7 TRBV4-2 . TRBD2 TGTGCCAGCAGCCTACAGGGACTAGCGGGACATTCCTACGAGCAGTACTTC CASSLQGLAGHSYEQYF
TRBJ1-1 TRBV19 . . TGTGCCAGTAGCCACGCCCGACAGGAGTACACTGAAGCTTTCTTT CASSHARQEYTEAFF
TRBJ1-5 TRBV6-4 . . TGTGCCAGCAGTGAAAGGGCAGGGTTTCAGCCCCAGCATTTT CASSERAGFQPQHF
TRBJ2-1 TRBV5-1 . . TGCGCCAGCAGCCGAGCGGGCCTTTCCTACAATGAGCAGTTCTTC CASSRAGLSYNEQFF
TRBJ1-1 TRBV6-5 few . TGTGCCAGCAGCCGAAGACAGATGAACACTGAAGCTTTCTTT CASSRRQMNTEAFF
TRBJ2-7 TRBV28 . . TGTGCCAGCAGTTTCCAAAAAATGAGGGTCCTCTCCTACGAGCAGTACTTC CASSFQKMRVLSYEQYF
TRBJ1-1 TRBV19 few . TGTGCCAGTGGACAGCTAAACACTGAAGCTTTCTTT CASGQLNTEAFF
TRBJ2-7 TRBV4-1 few TRBD2 TGCGCCAGCAGCCACGCAGGGACTAGCGGATCCTACGAGCAGTACTTC CASSHAGTSGSYEQYF
TRBJ2-7 TRBV5-1 . TRBD2 TGCGCCAGCAGCCGGACTAGCGGGAGGGTTGCCAGCTCCTACGAGCAGTACTTC CASSRTSGRVASSYEQYF
TRBJ2-1 TRBV9 . . TGTGCCAGCAGCGAGGGGTACAATGAGCAGTTCTTC CASSEGYNEQFF
TRBJ2-7 TRBV28 . TRBD2 TGTGCCAGCAGTCCCGCTAGCGGGAGGTGGGAGCAGTACTTC CASSPASGRWEQYF
TRBJ2-7 TRBV28 . TRBD2 TGTGCCAGCAGTAGACTAGCGGGAGGTTCCTACGAGCAGTACTTC CASSRLAGGSYEQYF
TRBJ1-1 TRBV28 . . TGTGCCAGCATCATGAACACTGAAGCTTTCTTT CASIMNTEAFF
TRBJ2-6 TRBV6-5 . TRBD2 TGTGCCAGCAGTTCCACGGGAGGGCGGGGGGCCAACGTCCTGACTTTC CASSSTGGRGANVLTF
TRBJ2-2 TRBV7-9 once TRBD1 TGTGCCAGCAGCCTCAGGGACAGGACGAACACCGGGGAGCTGTTTTTT CASSLRDRTNTGELFF
TRBJ1-1 TRBV28 . . TGTGCCAGCAGTTTATTACCGCGGACTGAAGCTTTCTTT CASSLLPRTEAFF
TRBJ2-4 TRBV15 . . TGTGCCACCAGCAGCCAAAGGGGGGGGCAGGGAGTACGAAACATTCAGTACTTC CATSSQRGGQGVRNIQYF
TRBJ2-7 TRBV5-1 few . TGCGCCAGCAGCTTGGACCGCGACGGGGGTTACGAGCAGTACTTC CASSLDRDGGYEQYF
TRBJ2-1 TRBV7-2 . TRBD2 TGTGCCAGCAGCCCCCTAGCGGTGTCCTACAATGAGCAGTTCTTC CASSPLAVSYNEQFF
TRBJ2-3 TRBV18 . TRBD2 TGTGCCAGCTCAACGACTAGCGGCCACACAGATACGCAGTATTTT CASSTTSGHTDTQYF
TRBJ2-7 TRBV27 . . TGTGCCAGCAGTTTAAGGGGGGGCGAGCAGTACTTC CASSLRGGEQYF
TRBJ2-7 TRBV29-1 once . TGCAGCGTGACGACAAAGGGGTATACCTACGAGCAGTACTTC CSVTTKGYTYEQYF
TRBJ2-3 TRBV11-2 few TRBD1 TGTGCCAGCAGAGACCGGGACAGGGGCACAGATACGCAGTATTTT CASRDRDRGTDTQYF
TRBJ2-7 TRBV6-1 many . TGTGCCAGCAGTGAATCTCGGGGTTCTCTGGACGAGCAGTACTTC CASSESRGSLDEQYF
TRBJ2-3 TRBV11-2 . . TGTGCCAGCAGCTTGGAGACGACTAGCACAGATACGCAGTATTTT CASSLETTSTDTQYF